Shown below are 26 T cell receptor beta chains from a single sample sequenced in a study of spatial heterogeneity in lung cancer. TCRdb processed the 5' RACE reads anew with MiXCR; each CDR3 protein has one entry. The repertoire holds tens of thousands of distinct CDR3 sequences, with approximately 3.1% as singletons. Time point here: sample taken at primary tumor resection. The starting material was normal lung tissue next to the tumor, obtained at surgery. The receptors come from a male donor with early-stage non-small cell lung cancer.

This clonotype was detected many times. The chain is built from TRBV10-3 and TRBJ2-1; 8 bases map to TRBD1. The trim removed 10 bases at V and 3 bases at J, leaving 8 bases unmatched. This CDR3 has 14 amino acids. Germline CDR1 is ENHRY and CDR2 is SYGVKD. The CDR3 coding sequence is TGTGCCAGCAGCCAGGACAGGGACTACAATGAGCAGTTCTTC. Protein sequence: CASSQDRDYNEQFF.

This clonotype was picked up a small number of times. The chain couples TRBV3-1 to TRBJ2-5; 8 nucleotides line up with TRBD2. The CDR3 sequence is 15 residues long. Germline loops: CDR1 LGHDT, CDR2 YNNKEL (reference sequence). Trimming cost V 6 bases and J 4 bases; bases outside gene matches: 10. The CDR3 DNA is TGTGCCAGCAGTCTTCGGACTAGCAGTGCAGAGACCCAGTACTTC. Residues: CASSLRTSSAETQYF.

CDR3 sequence (DNA): TGCAGTGCTAGAGACACCCAAGAGACCCAGTACTTC. Translated, it gives CSARDTQETQYF. The chain combines TRBV20-1 with TRBJ2-5; unclear D gene. The CDR3 contains 12 residues. Germline V gene data show CDR1 as DFQATT and CDR2 as SNEGSKA (reference sequence). Trimming took 0 bases from V and 1 from J, leaving 3 bases between them.

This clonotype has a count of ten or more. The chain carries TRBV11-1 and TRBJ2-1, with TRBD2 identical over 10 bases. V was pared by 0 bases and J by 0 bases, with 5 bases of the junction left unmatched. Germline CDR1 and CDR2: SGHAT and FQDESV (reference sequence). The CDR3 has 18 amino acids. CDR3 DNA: TGTGCCAGCAGCTTAGCGCATAGCGGGGGGTACTCCTACAATGAGCAGTTCTTC. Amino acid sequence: CASSLAHSGGYSYNEQFF.

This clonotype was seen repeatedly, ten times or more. The CDR3 DNA sequence: TGTGCCAGCAGCTTGATATACCCCTATGGCTACACCTTC. It specifies CASSLIYPYGYTF. The V and J genes are TRBV5-8 and TRBJ1-2; D not certain. V lost 1 base and J lost 4, with 8 bases in between. This CDR3 is built from 13 residues. Germline V CDR1 and CDR2: SGHTS, YDEGEE.

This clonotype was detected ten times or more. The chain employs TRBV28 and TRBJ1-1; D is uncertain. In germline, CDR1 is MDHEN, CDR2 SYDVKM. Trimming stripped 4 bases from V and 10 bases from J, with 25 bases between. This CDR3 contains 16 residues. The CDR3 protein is CASSSPNRDTTYGAFF. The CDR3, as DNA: TGTGCCAGCAGTTCCCCGAATCGAGACACCACTTACGGAGCTTTCTTT.

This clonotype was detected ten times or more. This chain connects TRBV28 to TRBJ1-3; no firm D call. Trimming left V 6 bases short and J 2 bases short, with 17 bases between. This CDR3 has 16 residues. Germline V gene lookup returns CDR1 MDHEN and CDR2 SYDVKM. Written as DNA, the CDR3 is TGTGCCAGCAGCCACCCAGAGACCGCTGCTGGAAACACCATATATTTT. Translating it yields CASSHPETAAGNTIYF.

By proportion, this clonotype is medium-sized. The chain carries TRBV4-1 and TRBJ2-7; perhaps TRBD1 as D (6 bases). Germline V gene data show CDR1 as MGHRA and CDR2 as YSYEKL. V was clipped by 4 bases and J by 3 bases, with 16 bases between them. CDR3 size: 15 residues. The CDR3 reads CASSPRTVSDYEQYF. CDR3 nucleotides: TGCGCCAGCAGCCCTAGGACAGTATCGGACTACGAGCAGTACTTC.

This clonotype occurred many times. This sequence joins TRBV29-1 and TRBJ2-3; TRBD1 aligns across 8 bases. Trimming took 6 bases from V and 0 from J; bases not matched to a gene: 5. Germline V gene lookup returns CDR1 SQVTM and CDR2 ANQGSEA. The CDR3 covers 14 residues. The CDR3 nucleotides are TGCAGCGTAGACAGGGGTCCAAGCACAGATACGCAGTATTTT. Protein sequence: CSVDRGPSTDTQYF.

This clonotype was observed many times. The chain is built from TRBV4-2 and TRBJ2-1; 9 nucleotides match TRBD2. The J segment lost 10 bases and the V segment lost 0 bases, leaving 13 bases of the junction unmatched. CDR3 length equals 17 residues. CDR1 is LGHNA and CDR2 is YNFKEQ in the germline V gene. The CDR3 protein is CASSQEASLAGGREQFF. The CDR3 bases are TGTGCCAGCAGCCAAGAGGCGTCACTAGCGGGTGGGCGGGAGCAGTTCTTC.

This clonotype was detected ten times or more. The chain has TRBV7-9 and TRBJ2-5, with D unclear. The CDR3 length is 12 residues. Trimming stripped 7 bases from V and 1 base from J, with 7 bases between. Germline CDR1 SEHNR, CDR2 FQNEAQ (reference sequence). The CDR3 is CASISLQETQYF. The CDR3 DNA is TGTGCCAGCATCTCCCTCCAAGAGACCCAGTACTTC.

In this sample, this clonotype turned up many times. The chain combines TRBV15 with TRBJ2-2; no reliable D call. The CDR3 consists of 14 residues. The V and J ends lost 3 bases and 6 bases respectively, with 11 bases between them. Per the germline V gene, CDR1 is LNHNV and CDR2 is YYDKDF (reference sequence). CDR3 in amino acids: CATSRSSLAGELFF. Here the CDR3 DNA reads TGTGCCACCAGCAGGAGCTCCCTTGCCGGGGAGCTGTTTTTT. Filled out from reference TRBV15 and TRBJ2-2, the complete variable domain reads DAMVIQNPRYQVTQFGKPVTLSCSQTLNHNVMYWYQQKSSQAPKLLFHYYDKDFNNEADTPDNFQSRRPNTSFCFLDIRSPGLGDTAMYLCATSRSSLAGELFFGEGSRLTVL.

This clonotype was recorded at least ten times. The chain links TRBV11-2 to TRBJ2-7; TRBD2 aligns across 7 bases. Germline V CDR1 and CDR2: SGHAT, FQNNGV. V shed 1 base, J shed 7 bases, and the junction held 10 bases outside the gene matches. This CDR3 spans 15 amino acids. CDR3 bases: TGTGCCAGCAGCTTAGGGACGGGAGGTACGAGAGAGCAGTACTTC. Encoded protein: CASSLGTGGTREQYF.

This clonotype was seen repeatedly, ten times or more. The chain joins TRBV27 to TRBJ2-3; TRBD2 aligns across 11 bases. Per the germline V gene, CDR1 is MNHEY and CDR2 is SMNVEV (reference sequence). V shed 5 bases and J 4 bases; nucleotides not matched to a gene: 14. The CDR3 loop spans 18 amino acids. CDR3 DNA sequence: TGTGCCAGCAGTCCCCTGTGGGGTAGCGGGAGGGCCCCAGATACGCAGTATTTT. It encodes CASSPLWGSGRAPDTQYF.

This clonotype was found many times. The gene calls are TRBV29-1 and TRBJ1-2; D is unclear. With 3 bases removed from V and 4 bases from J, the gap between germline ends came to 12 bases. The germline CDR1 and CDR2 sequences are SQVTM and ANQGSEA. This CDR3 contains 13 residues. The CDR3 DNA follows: TGCAGCGTTGAGGGAGAATGGGGCTATGGCTACACCTTC. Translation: CSVEGEWGYGYTF.

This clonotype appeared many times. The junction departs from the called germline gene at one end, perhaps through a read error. CDR3 nucleotide sequence: TGTGCCACCAGTGATTCGGACAGGGAGCGGTTCTTC. As protein: CATSDSDRERFF. The chain uses TRBV24-1 and TRBJ2-1; 8 nucleotides align to TRBD1. CDR1 is KGHDR and CDR2 is SFDVKD in the germline V gene. The CDR3 is 12 residues long.

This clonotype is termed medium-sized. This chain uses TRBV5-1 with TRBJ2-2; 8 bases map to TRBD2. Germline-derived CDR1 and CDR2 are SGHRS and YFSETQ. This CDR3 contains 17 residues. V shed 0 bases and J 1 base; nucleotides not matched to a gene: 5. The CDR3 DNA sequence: TGCGCCAGCAGCTTGGGAGCGGGAGTTGGGAACACCGGGGAGCTGTTTTTT. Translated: CASSLGAGVGNTGELFF.

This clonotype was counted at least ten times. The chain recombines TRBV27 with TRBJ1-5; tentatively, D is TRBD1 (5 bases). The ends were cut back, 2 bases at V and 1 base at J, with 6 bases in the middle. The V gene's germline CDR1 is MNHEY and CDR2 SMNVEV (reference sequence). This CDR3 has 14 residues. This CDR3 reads CASSLKGSNQPQHF. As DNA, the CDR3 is TGTGCCAGCAGTTTAAAGGGGAGCAATCAGCCCCAGCATTTT.

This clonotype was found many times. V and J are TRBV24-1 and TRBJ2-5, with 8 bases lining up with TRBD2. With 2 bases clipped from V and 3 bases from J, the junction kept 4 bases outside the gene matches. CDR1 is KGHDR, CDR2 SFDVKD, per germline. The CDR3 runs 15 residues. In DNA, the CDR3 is TGTGCCACCAGTGATTCACCGGGACTAGAAGAGACCCAGTACTTC. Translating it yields CATSDSPGLEETQYF.

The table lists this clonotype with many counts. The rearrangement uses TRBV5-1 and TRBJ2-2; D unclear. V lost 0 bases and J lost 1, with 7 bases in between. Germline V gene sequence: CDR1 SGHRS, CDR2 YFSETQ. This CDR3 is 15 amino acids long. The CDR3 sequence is CASSLAPMNTGELFF. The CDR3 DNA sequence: TGCGCCAGCAGCTTGGCGCCGATGAACACCGGGGAGCTGTTTTTT.

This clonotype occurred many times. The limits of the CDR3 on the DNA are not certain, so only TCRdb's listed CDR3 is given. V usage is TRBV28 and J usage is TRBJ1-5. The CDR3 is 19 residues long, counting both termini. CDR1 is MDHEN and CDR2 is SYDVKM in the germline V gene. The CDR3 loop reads CASSLFLYHLLGGHQPQHF.

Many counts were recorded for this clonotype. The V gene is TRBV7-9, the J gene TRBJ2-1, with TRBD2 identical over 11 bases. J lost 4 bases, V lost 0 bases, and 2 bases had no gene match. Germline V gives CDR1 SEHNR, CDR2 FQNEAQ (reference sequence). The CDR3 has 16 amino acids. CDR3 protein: CASSLALAGVYNEQFF. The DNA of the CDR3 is TGTGCCAGCAGCTTAGCACTAGCGGGAGTGTACAATGAGCAGTTCTTC.

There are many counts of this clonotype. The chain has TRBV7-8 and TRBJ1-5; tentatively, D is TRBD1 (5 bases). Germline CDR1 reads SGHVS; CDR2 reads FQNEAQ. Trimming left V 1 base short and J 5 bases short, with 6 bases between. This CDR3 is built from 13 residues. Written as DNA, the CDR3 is TGTGCCAGCAGCTTAGTGGGGGATCAGCCCCAGCATTTT. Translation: CASSLVGDQPQHF. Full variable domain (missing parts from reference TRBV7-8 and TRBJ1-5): GAGVSQSPRYKVAKRGQDVALRCDPISGHVSLFWYQQALGQGPEFLTYFQNEAQLDKSGLPSDRFFAERPEGSVSTLKIQRTQQEDSAVYLCASSLVGDQPQHFGDGTRLSIL.

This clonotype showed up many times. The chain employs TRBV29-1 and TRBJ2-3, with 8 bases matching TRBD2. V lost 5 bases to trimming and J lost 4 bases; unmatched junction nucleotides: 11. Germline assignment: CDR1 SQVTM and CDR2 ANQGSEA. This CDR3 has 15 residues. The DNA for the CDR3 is TGCAGCGTTAATCTTCCGGGAGGGTCCCCAGATACGCAGTATTTT. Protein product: CSVNLPGGSPDTQYF.

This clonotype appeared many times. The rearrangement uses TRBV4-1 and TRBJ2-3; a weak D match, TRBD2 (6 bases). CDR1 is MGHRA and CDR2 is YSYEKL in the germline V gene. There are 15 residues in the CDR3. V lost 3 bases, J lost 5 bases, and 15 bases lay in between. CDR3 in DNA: TGCGCCAGCAGCCACCGGGAGACGGGGTTAGATACGCAGTATTTT. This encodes CASSHRETGLDTQYF.

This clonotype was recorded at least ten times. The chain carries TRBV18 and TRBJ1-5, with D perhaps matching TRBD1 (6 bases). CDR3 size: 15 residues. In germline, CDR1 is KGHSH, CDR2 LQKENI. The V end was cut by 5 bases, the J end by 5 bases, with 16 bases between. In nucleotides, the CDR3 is TGTGCCAGCTCATCGTCAGGGGATCCACATCAGCCCCAGCATTTT. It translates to CASSSSGDPHQPQHF.